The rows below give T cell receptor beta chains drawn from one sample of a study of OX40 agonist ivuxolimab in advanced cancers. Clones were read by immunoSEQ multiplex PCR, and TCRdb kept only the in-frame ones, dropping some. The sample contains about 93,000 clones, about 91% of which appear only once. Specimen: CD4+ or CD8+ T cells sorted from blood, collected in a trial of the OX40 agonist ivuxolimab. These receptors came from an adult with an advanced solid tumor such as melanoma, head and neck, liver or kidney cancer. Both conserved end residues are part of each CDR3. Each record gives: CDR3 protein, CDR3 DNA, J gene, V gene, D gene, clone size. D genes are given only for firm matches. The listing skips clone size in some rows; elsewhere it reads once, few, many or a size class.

CDR3aa: CASSQDFGLGTQYF
CDR3nt: TGCGCCAGCAGTCAGGACTTCGGGTTGGGGACCCAGTACTTC
j_gene: TRBJ2-5
v_gene: TRBV5-1
d_gene: -
abundance: -

CDR3aa: CASRYSGGFSSHNQPQHF
CDR3nt: TGTGCCAGTAGATATTCAGGGGGCTTCTCTTCCCATAATCAGCCCCAGCATTTT
j_gene: TRBJ1-5
v_gene: TRBV19
d_gene: TRBD1
abundance: -

CDR3aa: CAISPGTGTDTQYF
CDR3nt: TGTGCCATCAGTCCGGGGACAGGGACAGATACGCAGTATTTT
j_gene: TRBJ2-3
v_gene: TRBV10-3
d_gene: TRBD1
abundance: -

CDR3aa: CASQLAGEYTEAFF
CDR3nt: TGTGCCAGCCAGCTTGCAGGGGAATACACTGAAGCTTTCTTT
j_gene: TRBJ1-1
v_gene: TRBV7-9
d_gene: -
abundance: -

CDR3aa: CASSALAGQGASGNTIYF
CDR3nt: TGTGCCAGCAGTGCGCTCGCGGGACAGGGGGCATCTGGAAACACCATATATTTT
j_gene: TRBJ1-3
v_gene: TRBV6-1
d_gene: TRBD1
abundance: -

CDR3aa: CASSLRGGRGYEQYF
CDR3nt: TGCGCCAGCAGCTTGAGGGGCGGGAGAGGTTACGAGCAGTACTTC
j_gene: TRBJ2-7
v_gene: TRBV5-1
d_gene: TRBD2
abundance: -

CDR3aa: CASSEEPAYNEQFF
CDR3nt: TGCGCCAGCAGTGAGGAGCCAGCCTACAATGAGCAGTTCTTC
j_gene: TRBJ2-1
v_gene: TRBV10-1
d_gene: -
abundance: -

CDR3aa: CASRRDSNQPQHF
CDR3nt: TGTGCCAGCCGTCGAGACAGCAATCAGCCCCAGCATTTT
j_gene: TRBJ1-5
v_gene: TRBV7-9
d_gene: -
abundance: -

CDR3aa: CASRALGGGNEQFF
CDR3nt: TGTGCCAGCAGGGCCCTGGGGGGCGGCAATGAGCAGTTCTTC
j_gene: TRBJ2-1
v_gene: TRBV11-1
d_gene: -
abundance: -

CDR3aa: CSASKGEAQYF
CDR3nt: TGCAGTGCCAGCAAGGGAGAGGCCCAGTACTTC
j_gene: TRBJ2-5
v_gene: TRBV20-1
d_gene: -
abundance: -

CDR3aa: CASSPRTSGRNEQFF
CDR3nt: TGTGCCAGCAGCCCTCGGACTAGCGGGAGGAATGAGCAGTTCTTC
j_gene: TRBJ2-1
v_gene: TRBV9
d_gene: TRBD2
abundance: -

CDR3aa: CASSYSTGGVYGYTF
CDR3nt: TGTGCCAGCAGTTACTCGACAGGGGGGGTCTATGGCTACACCTTC
j_gene: TRBJ1-2
v_gene: TRBV6-5
d_gene: TRBD1
abundance: -

CDR3aa: CASSPGQGFYEQYF
CDR3nt: TGTGCCAGCAGTCCGGGACAGGGGTTCTACGAGCAGTACTTC
j_gene: TRBJ2-7
v_gene: TRBV6-6
d_gene: TRBD1
abundance: -

CDR3aa: CASSGAVDTQYF
CDR3nt: TGTGCCAGTAGCGGGGCGGTAGATACGCAGTATTTT
j_gene: TRBJ2-3
v_gene: TRBV19
d_gene: -
abundance: -

CDR3aa: CASSPPTGNTEAFF
CDR3nt: TGTGCCAGCTCACCACCGACCGGGAACACTGAAGCTTTCTTT
j_gene: TRBJ1-1
v_gene: TRBV18
d_gene: -
abundance: -

CDR3aa: CATGRDSGELFF
CDR3nt: TGTGCCACCGGACGTGATTCCGGGGAGCTGTTTTTT
j_gene: TRBJ2-2
v_gene: TRBV19
d_gene: -
abundance: -

CDR3aa: CASGLPNRGEQFF
CDR3nt: TGTGCTAGTGGTTTGCCAAATCGGGGTGAGCAGTTCTTC
j_gene: TRBJ2-1
v_gene: TRBV12-5
d_gene: -
abundance: -

CDR3aa: CASSYESGGVFEQYF
CDR3nt: TGTGCCAGCAGTTATGAATCCGGGGGCGTCTTCGAGCAGTACTTC
j_gene: TRBJ2-7
v_gene: TRBV6-6
d_gene: -
abundance: -

CDR3aa: CASSFRGGSGNTIYF
CDR3nt: TGTGCCAGTAGTTTTCGGGGAGGCTCTGGAAACACCATATATTTT
j_gene: TRBJ1-3
v_gene: TRBV19
d_gene: -
abundance: -

CDR3aa: CASSSTGQENTGELFF
CDR3nt: TGTGCCAGCAGCTCGACGGGACAGGAGAACACCGGGGAGCTGTTTTTT
j_gene: TRBJ2-2
v_gene: TRBV7-8
d_gene: TRBD1
abundance: -

CDR3aa: CASSEGTATHYGYTF
CDR3nt: TGTGCCAGCAGTGAAGGGACAGCCACCCACTATGGCTACACCTTC
j_gene: TRBJ1-2
v_gene: TRBV25-1
d_gene: TRBD1
abundance: once

CDR3aa: CSAVGQGVRYF
CDR3nt: TGCAGTGCCGTCGGGCAGGGGGTACGGTACTTC
j_gene: TRBJ2-4
v_gene: TRBV20-1
d_gene: TRBD1
abundance: -

CDR3aa: CASSGEGDKNIQYF
CDR3nt: TGTGCCAGCAGCGGAGAGGGGGACAAAAACATTCAGTACTTC
j_gene: TRBJ2-4
v_gene: TRBV11-3
d_gene: -
abundance: -

CDR3aa: CASSLEGGSSYEQYF
CDR3nt: TGTGCCAGCAGCTTAGAGGGCGGGAGTTCCTACGAGCAGTACTTC
j_gene: TRBJ2-7
v_gene: TRBV11-2
d_gene: TRBD2
abundance: -

CDR3aa: CASSDTAATNEKLFF
CDR3nt: TGTGCCAGCAGTGACACCGCTGCAACTAATGAAAAACTGTTTTTT
j_gene: TRBJ1-4
v_gene: TRBV14
d_gene: -
abundance: -

CDR3aa: CASRPSGGYYEQYF
CDR3nt: TGTGCCAGCAGGCCTAGCGGGGGATACTACGAGCAGTACTTC
j_gene: TRBJ2-7
v_gene: TRBV6-9
d_gene: TRBD2
abundance: -

CDR3aa: CASSWGSDGHEQYF
CDR3nt: TGTGCCAGCAGCTGGGGTAGTGATGGTCACGAGCAGTACTTC
j_gene: TRBJ2-7
v_gene: TRBV7-9
d_gene: -
abundance: -

CDR3aa: CASSILPLLGDTQYF
CDR3nt: TGTGCCAGTAGTATTCTCCCTCTTCTCGGAGATACGCAGTATTTT
j_gene: TRBJ2-3
v_gene: TRBV19
d_gene: -
abundance: -

CDR3aa: CASSEAMGAASYEQYF
CDR3nt: TGTGCCAGCAGTGAAGCGATGGGGGCCGCCTCCTACGAGCAGTACTTC
j_gene: TRBJ2-7
v_gene: TRBV6-1
d_gene: -
abundance: -

CDR3aa: CASSDESGLEKLFF
CDR3nt: TGTGCCAGCAGCGATGAATCAGGACTAGAAAAACTGTTTTTT
j_gene: TRBJ1-4
v_gene: TRBV2
d_gene: -
abundance: once

CDR3aa: CASSSDRGLTDTQYF
CDR3nt: TGTGCCAGCAGCTCGGACAGGGGGCTTACAGATACGCAGTATTTT
j_gene: TRBJ2-3
v_gene: TRBV5-4
d_gene: TRBD1
abundance: -

CDR3aa: CASSAQSYGYTF
CDR3nt: TGTGCCAGCAGTGCACAGTCCTATGGCTACACCTTC
j_gene: TRBJ1-2
v_gene: TRBV6-5
d_gene: -
abundance: -

CDR3aa: CASSTGTGGLETQYF
CDR3nt: TGTGCCAGCAGCACCGGGACAGGTGGATTAGAGACCCAGTACTTC
j_gene: TRBJ2-5
v_gene: TRBV11-2
d_gene: TRBD1
abundance: -

CDR3aa: CASPGTALWQFF
CDR3nt: TGTGCCAGCCCCGGGACGGCTTTGTGGCAGTTCTTC
j_gene: TRBJ2-1
v_gene: TRBV6-5
d_gene: -
abundance: -

CDR3aa: CASSILGQGTSGGYTF
CDR3nt: TGTGCCAGTAGTATTCTGGGACAGGGTACATCTGGGGGCTACACCTTC
j_gene: TRBJ1-2
v_gene: TRBV19
d_gene: TRBD1
abundance: -

CDR3aa: CAVGQGGPGANVLTF
CDR3nt: TGTGCCGTCGGACAGGGCGGACCTGGGGCCAACGTCCTGACTTTC
j_gene: TRBJ2-6
v_gene: TRBV10-3
d_gene: TRBD1
abundance: -

CDR3aa: CAWSVMTSGRAEYF
CDR3nt: TGTGCCTGGAGCGTCATGACTAGCGGGAGGGCCGAGTACTTC
j_gene: TRBJ2-7
v_gene: TRBV30
d_gene: TRBD2
abundance: -

CDR3aa: CASSDEGGPSTDTQYF
CDR3nt: TGTGCCAGCAGTGACGAAGGGGGACCTAGCACAGATACGCAGTATTTT
j_gene: TRBJ2-3
v_gene: TRBV6-1
d_gene: -
abundance: -

CDR3aa: CASSHLSGSPEQYF
CDR3nt: TGTGCCAGCAGTCACCTTTCAGGTAGCCCCGAGCAGTACTTC
j_gene: TRBJ2-7
v_gene: TRBV6-6
d_gene: -
abundance: -

CDR3aa: CASSQDGTYWETQYF
CDR3nt: TGCGCCAGCAGCCAAGACGGGACCTACTGGGAGACCCAGTACTTC
j_gene: TRBJ2-5
v_gene: TRBV4-1
d_gene: -
abundance: -